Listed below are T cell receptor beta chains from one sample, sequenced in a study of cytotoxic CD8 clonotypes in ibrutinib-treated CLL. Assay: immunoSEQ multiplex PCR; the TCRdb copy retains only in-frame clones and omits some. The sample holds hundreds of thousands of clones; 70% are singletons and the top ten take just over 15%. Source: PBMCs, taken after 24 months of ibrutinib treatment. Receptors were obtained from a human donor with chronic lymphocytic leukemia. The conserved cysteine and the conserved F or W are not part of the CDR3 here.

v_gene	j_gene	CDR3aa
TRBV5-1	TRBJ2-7	ASSLVGGPSREQY
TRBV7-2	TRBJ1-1	ASSLEEWSTEAF
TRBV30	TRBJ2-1	AWSVSLTYDNEQF
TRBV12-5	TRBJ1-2	ASGLVLRDIDYGYT
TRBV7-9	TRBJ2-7	ASSGSSGRPHEQY
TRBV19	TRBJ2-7	ASSNREGEQY
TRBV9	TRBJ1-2	ASSGFGAVYGYT
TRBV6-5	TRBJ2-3	ASSYLGPDTQY
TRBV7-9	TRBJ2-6	ASSPTNQGAGANVLT
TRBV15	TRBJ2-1	ATTGTSGSYNEQF
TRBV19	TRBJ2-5	ASKTWTASAETQY
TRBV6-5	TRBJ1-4	ASKRGTNEKLF
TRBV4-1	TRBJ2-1	ASSQADDNEQF